A single sample gave rise to the 18 T cell receptor beta chains below, sequenced in a study of shared clonotypes between healthy human individuals. The repertoire was sequenced with immunoSEQ multiplex PCR; TCRdb's copy has only in-frame clones and lacks some. Of fewer than 1.4 million clones listed, more than 75% are singletons. The sample consisted of memory CD4+ T cells from PBMCs. The subset denotes: CD45RA-negative fraction. The receptors derive from a young man in good health. Some clones in this sample may be carry-over from other donors' samples.

Comments on this clone: It differs at one base from a far larger clone, so likely a read error. The same CDR3 also results from other DNA sequences found in this sample. The J gene is TRBJ2-3, the V gene TRBV7-2; D unresolved. V lost 1 base and J 3 bases, leaving 5 bases between the germline ends. In germline, CDR1 is SGHTA, CDR2 FQGNSA. The CDR3 is 13 amino acids. The CDR3 nucleotides read TGTGCCAGCAGCTTAGTGGGGACAGATACGCAGTATTTT. This sequence encodes CASSLVGTDTQYF.

The chain combines TRBV7-9 with TRBJ2-1, with TRBD1 as a possible D gene (6 bases). The CDR3 is made up of 15 amino acids. Deletions cut 5 bases from V and 1 base from J, with 12 bases between. Germline-derived CDR1 and CDR2 are SEHNR and FQNEAQ (reference sequence). CDR3 region: CASSLQGWSYNEQFF. The CDR3 nucleotides read TGTGCCAGCAGCCTCCAGGGGTGGTCCTACAATGAGCAGTTCTTC. The variable domain in full, completed from reference TRBV7-9 and TRBJ2-1, reads DTGVSQNPRHKITKRGQNVTFRCDPISEHNRLYWYRQTLGQGPEFLTYFQNEAQLEKSRLLSDRFSAERPKGSFSTLEIQRTEQGDSAMYLCASSLQGWSYNEQFFGPGTRLTVL.

As regards this clone: The sample carries other DNA sequences with the same CDR3. The rearrangement uses TRBV7-9 and TRBJ2-7; D unclear. V lost 3 bases, J lost 3 bases, and 6 bases lay in between. This CDR3 comprises 12 residues. Germline V CDR1 and CDR2: SEHNR, FQNEAQ (reference sequence). CDR3 loop: CASSLLGYEQYF. The CDR3 nucleotides are TGTGCCAGCAGCTTGCTTGGCTACGAGCAGTACTTC.

This chain connects TRBV6-5 to TRBJ2-3; perhaps TRBD2 as D (6 bases). The ends were cut back, 11 bases at V and 2 bases at J, with 20 bases in the middle. The CDR3 is made up of 15 amino acids. Per the germline V gene, CDR1 is MNHEY and CDR2 is SVGAGI. CDR3 DNA: TGTGCCTCCCGGTCCCGGGAGTTCCCCACAGATACGCAGTATTTT. Its translation is CASRSREFPTDTQYF.

The chain uses TRBV7-9 and TRBJ1-2, with a weak D call TRBD1 (5 bases). This CDR3 has 14 amino acids. Germline CDR1 reads SEHNR; CDR2 reads FQNEAQ (reference sequence). V lost 4 bases, J lost 4 bases, and 13 bases lay in between. The CDR3 nucleotides are TGTGCCAGCAGCTCCTATGGGGGAGGCTATGGCTACACCTTC. Its translation: CASSSYGGGYGYTF.

This clone was observed a handful of times. A read error may explain this, as a much larger clone is one base away. This chain joins TRBV30 and TRBJ1-1; no clear D. The germline V gene has CDR1 GTSNPN and CDR2 SVGIG (reference sequence). Trimming removed 4 bases at V and 7 bases at J, with 16 bases between. The CDR3 consists of 13 residues. CDR3 nucleotide sequence: TGTGCCTGGACCAGGCAGAAGGGCAGTGAAGCTTTCTTT. It encodes CAWTRQKGSEAFF.

The sample holds one count of this clone. The chain recombines TRBV6-1 with TRBJ1-5, with 7 bases lining up with TRBD1. The germline V gene encodes CDR1 MNHNS and CDR2 SASEGT. V trimming: 8 bases; J trimming: 5 bases; junction bases outside the gene matches: 6. The CDR3 length is 13 residues. CDR3 region: CASLRGLDQPQHF. The DNA for the CDR3 is TGTGCCAGCTTGAGGGGGCTGGATCAGCCCCAGCATTTT.

The chain uses TRBV28 and TRBJ1-2; D gene unclear. The length of the CDR3 is 14 residues. Germline V lookup: CDR1 MDHEN, CDR2 SYDVKM. Trimming removed 7 bases from V and 8 bases from J, with 20 bases in between. The CDR3 sequence is CASKVSATVEGYTF. The CDR3 bases are TGTGCCAGCAAGGTATCCGCGACGGTGGAAGGCTACACCTTC.

CDR3 nucleotides: TGTGCCACCAGCAGGAAGGACAGCCCACGTGACAATGAGCAGTTCTTC. Translated, it gives CATSRKDSPRDNEQFF. The V and J genes are TRBV15 and TRBJ2-1, with D possibly being TRBD1 (6 bases). CDR1 and CDR2 (germline): LNHNV, YYDKDF (reference sequence). The ends were cut back, 3 bases at V and 5 bases at J, with 17 bases in the middle. There are 16 residues in the CDR3.

Many counts were recorded for this clone. V and J are TRBV6-6 and TRBJ1-3, with 8 bases matching TRBD1. The CDR3 consists of 13 residues. Germline V gene data show CDR1 as MNHNY and CDR2 as SVGAGI (reference sequence). V dropped 6 bases and J dropped 12; count of bases not matched to a gene: 10. As DNA, the CDR3 is TGTGCCAGCAGGATGACAGGGGTGGATAGCATATATTTT. It specifies CASRMTGVDSIYF.

The gene calls are TRBV30 and TRBJ1-4, with D tentatively TRBD1 (5 bases). The CDR3 is 14 amino acids. V lost 5 bases, J lost 4 bases, and 14 bases lay in between. Germline V gene lookup returns CDR1 GTSNPN and CDR2 SVGIG (reference sequence). The chain's CDR3 is CAWSEQANNEKLFF. The DNA for the CDR3 is TGTGCCTGGTCGGAACAGGCGAATAATGAAAAACTGTTTTTT.

The CDR3 sequence: CASSPSGTGATYEQYF. The CDR3 bases are TGTGCCAGCAGTCCCTCCGGGACAGGGGCTACCTACGAGCAGTACTTC. The chain uses TRBV28 and TRBJ2-7, with 10 nucleotides matching TRBD1. J gave up 2 bases and V 5 bases, and 9 bases lay outside the gene matches. Germline CDR1 reads MDHEN; CDR2 reads SYDVKM. The CDR3 is 16 residues long.

V is TRBV28 and J is TRBJ1-5; D remains unclear. The CDR3 is 14 amino acids. Germline V gives CDR1 MDHEN, CDR2 SYDVKM. The V and J ends lost 7 bases and 0 bases respectively, with 10 bases between them. Here the CDR3 reads CASINPYSNQPQHF. The CDR3 nucleotides are TGTGCCAGCATAAACCCTTATAGCAATCAGCCCCAGCATTTT.

As for this clone: A much larger clone is a single base away; this may be a read error. The chain employs TRBV28 and TRBJ2-5; weak D call: TRBD2 (6 bases). The V gene lost 7 bases and the J gene lost 4 bases, with 10 bases spanning the gap. This CDR3 spans 12 amino acids. CDR1 and CDR2 (germline): MDHEN, SYDVKM. In DNA form, the CDR3 reads TGTGCCAGCAATTTCGGGGGAGAGACCCAGTACTTC. It encodes CASNFGGETQYF.

This clone appeared a single time. V and J are TRBV2 and TRBJ1-2; 8 bases match TRBD1. V was clipped by 6 bases and J by 2 bases; unmatched bases: 11. Germline CDR1 reads SNHLY; CDR2 reads FYNNEI. The CDR3 runs 16 residues. The CDR3 sequence is CASRAGTGLANYGYTF. DNA of the CDR3: TGTGCCAGCAGGGCCGGGACAGGACTCGCCAACTATGGCTACACCTTC.

The CDR3 DNA reads as TGCGCCAGCAGCCCCTTAGGGAACACCGGGGAGCTGTTTTTT. Translated, it gives CASSPLGNTGELFF. The rearrangement uses TRBV5-1 and TRBJ2-2; D uncertain. Germline-derived CDR1 and CDR2 are SGHRS and YFSETQ. The CDR3 loop spans 14 amino acids. Trimming took off 4 bases at V and 1 base at J, with 8 bases between the two ends.

V is TRBV5-1 and J is TRBJ2-3, with unresolved D. The CDR3 totals 14 residues. Germline lookup yields CDR1 SGHRS and CDR2 YFSETQ. With 3 bases removed from V and 5 bases from J, the gap between germline ends came to 13 bases. The CDR3 bases are TGCGCCAGCAGCTCCACGGCCGAAGGAGATACGCAGTATTTT. Residues: CASSSTAEGDTQYF.

V and J are TRBV29-1 and TRBJ2-7; 10 nucleotides align to TRBD2. This CDR3 is built from 13 residues. CDR1 and CDR2 (germline): SQVTM, ANQGSEA. The ends lost 3 bases at V and 6 bases at J; junction bases unmatched: 5. The CDR3 nucleotides read TGCAGCGTTGACAGGCTAGCGGGAGTCGAGCAGTACTTC. Translated: CSVDRLAGVEQYF.